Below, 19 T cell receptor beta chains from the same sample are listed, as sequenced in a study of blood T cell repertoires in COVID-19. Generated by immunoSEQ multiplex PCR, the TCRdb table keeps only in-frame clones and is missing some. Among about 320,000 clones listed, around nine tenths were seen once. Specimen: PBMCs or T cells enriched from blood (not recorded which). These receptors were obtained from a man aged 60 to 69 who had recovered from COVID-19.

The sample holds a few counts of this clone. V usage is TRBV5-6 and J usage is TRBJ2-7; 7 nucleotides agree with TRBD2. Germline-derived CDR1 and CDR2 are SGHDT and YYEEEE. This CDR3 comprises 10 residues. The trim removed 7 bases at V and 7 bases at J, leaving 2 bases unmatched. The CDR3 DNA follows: TGTGCCAGCGGGCGGGGGGAGCAGTACTTC. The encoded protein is CASGRGEQYF.

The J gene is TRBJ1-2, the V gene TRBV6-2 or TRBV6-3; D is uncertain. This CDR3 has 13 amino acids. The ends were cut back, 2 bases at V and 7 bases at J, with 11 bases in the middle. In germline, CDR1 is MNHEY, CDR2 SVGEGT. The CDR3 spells CASSYGKGVGYTF. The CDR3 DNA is TGTGCCAGCAGTTACGGGAAGGGAGTTGGCTACACCTTC.

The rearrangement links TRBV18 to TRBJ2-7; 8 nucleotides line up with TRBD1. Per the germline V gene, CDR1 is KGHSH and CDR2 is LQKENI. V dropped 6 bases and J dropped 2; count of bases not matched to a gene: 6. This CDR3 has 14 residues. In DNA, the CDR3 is TGTGCCAGCTCGCCGGGACAGGATACCTACGAGCAGTACTTC. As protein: CASSPGQDTYEQYF.

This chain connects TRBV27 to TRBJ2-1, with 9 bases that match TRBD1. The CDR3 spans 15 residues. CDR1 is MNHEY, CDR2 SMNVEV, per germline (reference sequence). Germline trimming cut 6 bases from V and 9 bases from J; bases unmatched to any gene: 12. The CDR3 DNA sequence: TGTGCCAGCAGCGCCGGGACAGGGTTAGGCGGTGAGCAGTTCTTC. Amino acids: CASSAGTGLGGEQFF.

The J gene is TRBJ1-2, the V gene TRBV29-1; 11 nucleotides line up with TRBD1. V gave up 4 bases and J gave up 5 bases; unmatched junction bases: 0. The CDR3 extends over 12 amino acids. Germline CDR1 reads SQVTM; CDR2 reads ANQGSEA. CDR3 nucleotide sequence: TGCAGCGTTGGGGACAGGGGGTATGGCTACACCTTC. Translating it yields CSVGDRGYGYTF.

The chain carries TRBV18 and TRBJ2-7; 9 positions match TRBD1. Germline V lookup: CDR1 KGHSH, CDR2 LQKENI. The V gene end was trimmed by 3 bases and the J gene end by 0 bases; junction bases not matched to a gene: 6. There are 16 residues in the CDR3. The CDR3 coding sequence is TGTGCCAGCTCACCGATCGACAGGGGGTACTCCTACGAGCAGTACTTC. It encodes CASSPIDRGYSYEQYF.

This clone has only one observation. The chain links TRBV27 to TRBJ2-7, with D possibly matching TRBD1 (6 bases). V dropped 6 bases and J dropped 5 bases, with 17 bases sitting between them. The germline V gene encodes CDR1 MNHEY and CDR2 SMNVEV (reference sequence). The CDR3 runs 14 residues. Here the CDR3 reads CASRTVGTGNEQYF. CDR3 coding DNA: TGTGCCAGCAGGACCGTTGGAACAGGGAACGAGCAGTACTTC.

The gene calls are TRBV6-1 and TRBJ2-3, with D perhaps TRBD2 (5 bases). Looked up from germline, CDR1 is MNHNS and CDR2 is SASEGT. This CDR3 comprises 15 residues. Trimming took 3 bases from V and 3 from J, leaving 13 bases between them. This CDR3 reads CASSDRGLGTDTQYF. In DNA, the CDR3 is TGTGCCAGCAGTGACCGTGGACTCGGAACAGATACGCAGTATTTT.

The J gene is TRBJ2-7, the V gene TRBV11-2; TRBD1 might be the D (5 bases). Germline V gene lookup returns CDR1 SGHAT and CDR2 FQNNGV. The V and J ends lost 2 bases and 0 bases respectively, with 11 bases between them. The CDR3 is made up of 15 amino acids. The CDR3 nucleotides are TGTGCCAGCAGCTTAACCCAGGGTGACTCCTACGAGCAGTACTTC. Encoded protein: CASSLTQGDSYEQYF.

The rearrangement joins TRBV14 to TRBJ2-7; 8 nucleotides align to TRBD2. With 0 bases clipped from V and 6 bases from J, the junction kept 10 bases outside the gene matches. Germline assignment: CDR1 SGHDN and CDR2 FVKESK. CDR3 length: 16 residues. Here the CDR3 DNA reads TGTGCCAGCAGCCAAGATCCCCGGGAGGGCCGAGGCGAGCAGTACTTC. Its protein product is CASSQDPREGRGEQYF.

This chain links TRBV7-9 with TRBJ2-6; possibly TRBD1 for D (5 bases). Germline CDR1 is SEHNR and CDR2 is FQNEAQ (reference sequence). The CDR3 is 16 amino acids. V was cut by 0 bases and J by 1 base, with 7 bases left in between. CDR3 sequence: CASSLAGVSGANVLTF. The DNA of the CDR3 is TGTGCCAGCAGCTTAGCAGGGGTATCTGGGGCCAACGTCCTGACTTTC.

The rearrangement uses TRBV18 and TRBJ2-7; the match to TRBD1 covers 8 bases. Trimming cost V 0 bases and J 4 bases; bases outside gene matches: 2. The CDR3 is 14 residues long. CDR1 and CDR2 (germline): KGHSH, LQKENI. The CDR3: CASSPPWTGYEQYF. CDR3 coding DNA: TGTGCCAGCTCACCACCGTGGACAGGGTACGAGCAGTACTTC.

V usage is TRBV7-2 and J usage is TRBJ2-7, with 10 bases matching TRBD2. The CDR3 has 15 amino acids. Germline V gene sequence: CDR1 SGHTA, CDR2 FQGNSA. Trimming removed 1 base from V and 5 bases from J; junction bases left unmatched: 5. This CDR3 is CASSLGFSGRNEQYF. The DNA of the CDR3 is TGTGCCAGCAGCTTAGGATTTAGCGGGAGGAACGAGCAGTACTTC.

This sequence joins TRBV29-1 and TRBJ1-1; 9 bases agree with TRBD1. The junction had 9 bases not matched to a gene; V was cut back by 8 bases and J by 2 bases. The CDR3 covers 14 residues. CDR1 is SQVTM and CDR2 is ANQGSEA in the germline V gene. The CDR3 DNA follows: TGCAGCCTCACAGACACAGGGGGCAACACTGAAGCTTTCTTT. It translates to CSLTDTGGNTEAFF.

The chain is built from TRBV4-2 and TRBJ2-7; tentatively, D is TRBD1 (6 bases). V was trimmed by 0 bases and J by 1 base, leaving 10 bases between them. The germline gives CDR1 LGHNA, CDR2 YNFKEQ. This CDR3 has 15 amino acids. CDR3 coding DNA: TGTGCCAGCAGCCAAGAAACAGGGCTTTCCTACGAGCAGTACTTC. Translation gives CASSQETGLSYEQYF.

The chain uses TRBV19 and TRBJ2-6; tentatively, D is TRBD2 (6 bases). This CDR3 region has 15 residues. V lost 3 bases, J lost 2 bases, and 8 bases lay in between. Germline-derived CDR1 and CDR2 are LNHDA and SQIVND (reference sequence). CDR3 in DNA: TGTGCCAGTAGTATGTGGGGGGCTGGGGCCAACGTCCTGACTTTC. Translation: CASSMWGAGANVLTF.

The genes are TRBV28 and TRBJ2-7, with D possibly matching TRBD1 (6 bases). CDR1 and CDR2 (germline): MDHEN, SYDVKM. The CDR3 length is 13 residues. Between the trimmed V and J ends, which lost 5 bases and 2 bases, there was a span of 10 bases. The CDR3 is CASSQGFTYEQYF. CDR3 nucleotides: TGTGCCAGCAGTCAGGGGTTTACCTACGAGCAGTACTTC.

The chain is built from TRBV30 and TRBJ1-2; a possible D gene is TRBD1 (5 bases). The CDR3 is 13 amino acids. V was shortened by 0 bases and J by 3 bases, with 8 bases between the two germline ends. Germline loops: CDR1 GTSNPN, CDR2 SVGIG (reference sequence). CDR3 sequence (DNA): TGTGCCTGGAGTGTATCCAGGGACTATGGCTACACCTTC. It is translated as CAWSVSRDYGYTF.

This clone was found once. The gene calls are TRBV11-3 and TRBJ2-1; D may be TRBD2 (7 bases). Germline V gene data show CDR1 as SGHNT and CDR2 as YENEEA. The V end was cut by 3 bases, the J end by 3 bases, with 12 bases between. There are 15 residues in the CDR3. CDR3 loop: CASSFKRGHYNEQFF. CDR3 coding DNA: TGTGCCAGCAGCTTTAAGCGGGGACACTACAATGAGCAGTTCTTC. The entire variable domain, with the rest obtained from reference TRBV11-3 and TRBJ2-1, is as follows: EAGVVQSPRYKIIEKKQPVAFWCNPISGHNTLYWYLQNLGQGPELLIRYENEEAVDDSQLPKDRFSAERLKGVDSTLKIQPAELGDSAVYLCASSFKRGHYNEQFFGPGTRLTVL.